The rows below give T cell receptor beta chains drawn from one sample of a study of blood T cells in healthy people across ages. A single record per CDR3 protein comes from TCRdb applying MiXCR to the 5' RACE reads. The sample records approximately 580,000 distinct CDR3 sequences, 24% being singletons. These data were also filed under a second study, of T cells of mothers and their children.

The sample comprised blood. These receptors were collected from a boy aged 10-17 years in good health. Both conserved end residues are part of each CDR3. The D gene is left open where the match is weak. The size field is filled for only some rows; it gives once, few, many or a size class.

TRBJ2-7,.,TRBV10-3,.,TGTGCCATCAGCCCGGGACCCTCCTACGAGCAGTACTTC,CAISPGPSYEQYF
TRBJ2-5,.,TRBV19,.,TGTGCCAGTAGTTTCGTCAGGGATTGGGAGACCCAGTACTTC,CASSFVRDWETQYF
TRBJ2-2,few,TRBV7-2,.,TGTGCCAGCAGTTTGAGGGGGAACCCGGAGGAGGAGCTGTTTTTT,CASSLRGNPEEELFF
TRBJ1-5,.,TRBV28,.,TGTGCCAGCAGCCGTTTGCCAACGTATAGCAATCAGCCCCAGCATTTT,CASSRLPTYSNQPQHF
TRBJ1-2,few,TRBV20-1,TRBD1,TGCAGTGCTAGGACAAAGTCCAGGGGGCGGAATAAGGGCTACACCTTC,CSARTKSRGRNKGYTF
TRBJ2-5,many,TRBV7-2,.,TGTGCCAGCAGCTTAGTCCCCCACCAAGAGACCCAGTACTTC,CASSLVPHQETQYF
TRBJ2-3,.,TRBV7-2,.,TGTGCCAGCAGCTGGCCAGGGGGCACAGATACGCAGTATTTT,CASSWPGGTDTQYF
TRBJ2-7,few,TRBV6-1,.,TGTGCCATCACGGGCTACGAGCAGTACTTC,CAITGYEQYF
TRBJ2-7,few,TRBV6-1,TRBD1,TGTGCCAGCCGGTGGCAGGGGGCTGGGGAGCAGTACTTC,CASRWQGAGEQYF
TRBJ2-5,few,TRBV29-1,TRBD1,TGCAGCGCCTATACCGGGACAGGGCGCCCAGAGACCCAGTACTTC,CSAYTGTGRPETQYF
TRBJ2-5,.,TRBV20-1,.,TGCAGTGCTAGGTCGGGCCCTGTGGAGACCCAGTACTTC,CSARSGPVETQYF
TRBJ2-7,many,TRBV7-9,.,TGTGCCAGCAGCCCCAGCCGGGACAACTACGAGCAGTACTTC,CASSPSRDNYEQYF
TRBJ2-1,.,TRBV6-2/TRBV6-3,TRBD1,TGTGCCAGCAGTTACTCACCGGGACAGGGGAACAAGCAGTTCTTC,CASSYSPGQGNKQFF
TRBJ1-1,.,TRBV7-9,TRBD1,TGTGCCAGCCCGGGACAGGGGGGGGACACTGAAGCTTTCTTT,CASPGQGGDTEAFF
TRBJ2-3,.,TRBV29-1,TRBD1,TGCAGCGTCCGGGGACAGGCTAGCACAGATACGCAGTATTTT,CSVRGQASTDTQYF
TRBJ2-5,few,TRBV28,TRBD2,TGTGCCAGCAGTTGGGCGAGACGGGGGGAACAAGAGACCCAGTACTTC,CASSWARRGEQETQYF
TRBJ2-7,few,TRBV3-1,TRBD2,TGTGCCAGCAGCCAAGCAGCGGGGAGGCAGTACTTC,CASSQAAGRQYF
TRBJ2-3,.,TRBV7-9,TRBD2,TGTGCCAGCAGCCCTATCCTGGGACTAGCGGGGGGCACAGATACGCAGTATTTT,CASSPILGLAGGTDTQYF